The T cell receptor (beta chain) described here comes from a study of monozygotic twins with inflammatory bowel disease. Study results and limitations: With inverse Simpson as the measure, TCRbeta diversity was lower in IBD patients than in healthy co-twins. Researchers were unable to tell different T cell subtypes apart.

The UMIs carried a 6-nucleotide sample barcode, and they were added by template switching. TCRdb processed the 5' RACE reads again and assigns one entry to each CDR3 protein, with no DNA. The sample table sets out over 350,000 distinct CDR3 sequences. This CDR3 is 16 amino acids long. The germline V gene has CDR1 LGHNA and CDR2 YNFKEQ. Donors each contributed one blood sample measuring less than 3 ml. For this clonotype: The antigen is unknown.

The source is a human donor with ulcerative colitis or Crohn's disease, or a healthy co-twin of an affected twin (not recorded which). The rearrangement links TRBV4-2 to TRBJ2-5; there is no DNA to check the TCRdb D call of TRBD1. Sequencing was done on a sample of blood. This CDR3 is CASSQDRAGVSETQYF.